This TCR beta chain was obtained from a study of cytomegalovirus exposure and HLA in healthy donors. Study outcomes and limitations: Sequencing artifact likely explains a cluster of highly shared sequence variants.

This clone has a single count. Its matching antigen is unknown. Losses at the gene ends were 4 bases for V and 9 bases for J; bases not matched to a gene: 4. Germline CDR1 is SEHNR and CDR2 is FQNEAQ (reference sequence). This CDR3 spans 15 amino acids. This PCR relied on a set of 60 Vbeta primers and 13 Jbeta primers. TCRdb keeps only in-frame clones here, not all; method: immunoSEQ multiplex PCR. The table includes 80,000 to 100,000 clones, under 75% detected once. The donors gave bone marrow, and they were healthy. Despite likely unrecorded immune exposures, the donors were nominally healthy at the time of sampling.

The receptor was derived from a female donor in good health and CMV-seronegative. The chain is built from TRBV7-9 and TRBJ2-1, with TRBD2 matching over 15 bases. Sequences were obtained from PBMCs. CDR3 sequence: CASSWTSGGAFEQFF. The CDR3 DNA reads as TGTGCCAGCAGCTGGACTAGCGGGGGGGCTTTTGAGCAGTTCTTC.